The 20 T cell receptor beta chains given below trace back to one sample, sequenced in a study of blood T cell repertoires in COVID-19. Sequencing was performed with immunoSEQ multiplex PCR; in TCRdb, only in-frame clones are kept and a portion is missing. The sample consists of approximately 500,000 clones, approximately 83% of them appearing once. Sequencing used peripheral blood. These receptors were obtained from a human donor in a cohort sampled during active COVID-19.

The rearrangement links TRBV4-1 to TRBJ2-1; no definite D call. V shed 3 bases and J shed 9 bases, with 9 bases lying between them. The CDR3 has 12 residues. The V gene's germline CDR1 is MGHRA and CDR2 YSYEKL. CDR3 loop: CASSHPRGEQFF. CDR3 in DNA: TGCGCCAGCAGCCATCCCCGCGGTGAGCAGTTCTTC.

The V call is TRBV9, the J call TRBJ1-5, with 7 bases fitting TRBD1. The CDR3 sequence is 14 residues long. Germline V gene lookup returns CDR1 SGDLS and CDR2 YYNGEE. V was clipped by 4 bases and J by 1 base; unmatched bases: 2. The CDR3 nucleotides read TGTGCCAGCAGCCCGGGACAGAGCAATCAGCCCCAGCATTTT. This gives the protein CASSPGQSNQPQHF.

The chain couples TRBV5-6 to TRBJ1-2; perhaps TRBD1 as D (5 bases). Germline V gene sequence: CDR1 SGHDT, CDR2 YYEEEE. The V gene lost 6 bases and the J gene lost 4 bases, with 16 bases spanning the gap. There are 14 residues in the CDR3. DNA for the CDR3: TGTGCCAGCACCCCTGTGGGGGGGGTCTATGGCTACACCTTC. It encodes CASTPVGGVYGYTF.

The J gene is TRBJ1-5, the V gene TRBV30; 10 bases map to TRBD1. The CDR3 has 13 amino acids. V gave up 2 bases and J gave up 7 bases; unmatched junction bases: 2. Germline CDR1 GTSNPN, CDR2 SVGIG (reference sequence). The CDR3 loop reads CAWSRQGAQPQHF. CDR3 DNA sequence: TGTGCCTGGAGTCGACAGGGGGCGCAGCCCCAGCATTTT.

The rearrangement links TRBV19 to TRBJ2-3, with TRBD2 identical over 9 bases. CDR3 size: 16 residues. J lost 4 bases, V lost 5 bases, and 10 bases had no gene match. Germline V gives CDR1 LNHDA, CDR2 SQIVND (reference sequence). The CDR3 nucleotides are TGTGCCAGTAGTCGCCTGGCGGGAGGGGTCGCAGATACGCAGTATTTT. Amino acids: CASSRLAGGVADTQYF.

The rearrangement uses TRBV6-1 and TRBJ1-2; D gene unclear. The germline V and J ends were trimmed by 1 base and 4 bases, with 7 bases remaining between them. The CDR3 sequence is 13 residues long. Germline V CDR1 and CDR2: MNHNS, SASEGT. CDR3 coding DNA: TGTGCCAGCAGTGAAGGTAACGGCTATGGCTACACCTTC. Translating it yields CASSEGNGYGYTF.

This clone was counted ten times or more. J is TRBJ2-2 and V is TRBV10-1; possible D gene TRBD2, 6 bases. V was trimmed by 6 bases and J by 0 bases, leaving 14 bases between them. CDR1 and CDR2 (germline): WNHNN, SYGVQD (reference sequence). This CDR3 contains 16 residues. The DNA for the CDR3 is TGCGCCAGCAGCGGGGGACTGCGCGCGAACACCGGGGAGCTGTTTTTT. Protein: CASSGGLRANTGELFF.

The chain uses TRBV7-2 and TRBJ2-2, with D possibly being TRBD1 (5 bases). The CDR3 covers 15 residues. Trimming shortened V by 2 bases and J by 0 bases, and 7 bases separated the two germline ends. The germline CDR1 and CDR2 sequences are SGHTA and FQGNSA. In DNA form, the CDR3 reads TGTGCCAGCAGCTTAAGACAGTCGAACACCGGGGAGCTGTTTTTT. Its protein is CASSLRQSNTGELFF.

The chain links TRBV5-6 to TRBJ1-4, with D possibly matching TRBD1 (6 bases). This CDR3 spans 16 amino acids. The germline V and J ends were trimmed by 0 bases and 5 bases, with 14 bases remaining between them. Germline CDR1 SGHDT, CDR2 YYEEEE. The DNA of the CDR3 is TGTGCCAGCAGCTTGGGCCGGACAGCGGTAAATGAAAAACTGTTTTTT. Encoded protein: CASSLGRTAVNEKLFF.

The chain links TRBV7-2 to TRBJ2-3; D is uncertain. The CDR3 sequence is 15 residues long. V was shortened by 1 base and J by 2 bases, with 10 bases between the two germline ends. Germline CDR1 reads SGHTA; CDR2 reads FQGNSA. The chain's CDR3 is CASSLDPGPTDTQYF. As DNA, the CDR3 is TGTGCCAGCAGCTTAGACCCAGGCCCCACAGATACGCAGTATTTT.

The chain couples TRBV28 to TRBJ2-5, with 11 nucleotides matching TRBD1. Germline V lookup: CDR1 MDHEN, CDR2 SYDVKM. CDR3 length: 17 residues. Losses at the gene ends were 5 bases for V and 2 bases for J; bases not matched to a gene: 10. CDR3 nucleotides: TGTGCCAGCAGTCCAGGGACAGGGGGGGGAAATCAAGAGACCCAGTACTTC. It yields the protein CASSPGTGGGNQETQYF.

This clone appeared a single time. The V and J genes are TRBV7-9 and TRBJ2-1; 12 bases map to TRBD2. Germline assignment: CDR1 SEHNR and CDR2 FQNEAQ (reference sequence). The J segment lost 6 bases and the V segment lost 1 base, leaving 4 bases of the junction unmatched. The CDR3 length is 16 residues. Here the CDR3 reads CASSLVQTSGSNEQFF. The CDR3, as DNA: TGTGCCAGCAGCTTAGTGCAGACTAGCGGGAGCAATGAGCAGTTCTTC.

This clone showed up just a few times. The CDR3 loop is CAWSYIMNTEAFF. For the CDR3, the DNA is TGTGCCTGGAGCTATATTATGAACACTGAAGCTTTCTTT. This chain joins TRBV30 and TRBJ1-1; D not certain. The V end lost 3 bases, the J end lost 0 bases, and 8 bases lay between the germline ends. The CDR3 length is 13 residues. CDR1 is GTSNPN, CDR2 SVGIG, per germline (reference sequence).

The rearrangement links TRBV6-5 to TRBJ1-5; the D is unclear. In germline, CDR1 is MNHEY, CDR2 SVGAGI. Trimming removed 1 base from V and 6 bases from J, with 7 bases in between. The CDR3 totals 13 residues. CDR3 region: CASSYFGGQPQHF. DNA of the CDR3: TGTGCCAGCAGTTACTTCGGCGGTCAGCCCCAGCATTTT.

CDR3 sequence reads: CASSLAVAGVPYEQYF. The CDR3 DNA sequence: TGTGCCAGCAGCTTGGCCGTGGCGGGAGTCCCCTACGAGCAGTACTTC. The chain joins TRBV5-4 to TRBJ2-7; TRBD2 aligns across 7 bases. Germline CDR1 is SGHNT and CDR2 is YYREEE (reference sequence). The CDR3 totals 16 residues. The V and J ends lost 0 bases and 2 bases, in that order; junction bases with no gene match: 8.

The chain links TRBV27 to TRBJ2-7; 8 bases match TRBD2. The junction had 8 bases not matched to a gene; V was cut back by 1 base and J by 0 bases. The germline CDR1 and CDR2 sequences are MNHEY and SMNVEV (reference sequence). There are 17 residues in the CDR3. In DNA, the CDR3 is TGTGCCAGCAGTTTATTCTTTAGCGGGGCTCTCTCCTACGAGCAGTACTTC. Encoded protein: CASSLFFSGALSYEQYF.

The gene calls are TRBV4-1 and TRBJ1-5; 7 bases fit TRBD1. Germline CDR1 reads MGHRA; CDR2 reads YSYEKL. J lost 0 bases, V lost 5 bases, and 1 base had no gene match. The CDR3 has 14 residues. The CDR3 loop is CASSGQDSNQPQHF. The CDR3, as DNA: TGCGCCAGCAGCGGACAGGATAGCAATCAGCCCCAGCATTTT.

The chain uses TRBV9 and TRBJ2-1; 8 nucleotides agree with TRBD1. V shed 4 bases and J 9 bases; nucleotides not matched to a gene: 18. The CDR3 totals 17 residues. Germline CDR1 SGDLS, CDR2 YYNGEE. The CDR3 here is CASSPRMTGVGSGEQFF. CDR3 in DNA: TGTGCCAGCAGCCCACGAATGACAGGGGTCGGTTCCGGTGAGCAGTTCTTC.

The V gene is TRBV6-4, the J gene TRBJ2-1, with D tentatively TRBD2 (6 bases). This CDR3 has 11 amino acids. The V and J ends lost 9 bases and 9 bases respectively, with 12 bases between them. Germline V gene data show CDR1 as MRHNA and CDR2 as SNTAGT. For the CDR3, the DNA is TGTGCCAGTGGGACTGGGGCTGAGCAGTTCTTC. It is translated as CASGTGAEQFF.

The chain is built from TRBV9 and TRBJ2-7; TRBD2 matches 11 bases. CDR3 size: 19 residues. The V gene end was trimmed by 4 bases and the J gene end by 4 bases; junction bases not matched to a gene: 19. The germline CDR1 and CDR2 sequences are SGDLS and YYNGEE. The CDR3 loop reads CASSLRTSRRLAGSYEQYF. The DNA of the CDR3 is TGTGCCAGCAGCCTCAGGACAAGCCGTCGACTAGCGGGGTCATACGAGCAGTACTTC.